The 16 T cell receptor beta chains presented below share a single source sample, sequenced in a study of preoperative IRX-2 immunotherapy in early breast cancer. The treatment is: preoperative locoregional IRX-2 cytokine immunotherapy. Sequenced by immunoSEQ multiplex PCR; TCRdb stores in-frame clones only, minus some. This sample has 25,000 to 30,000 clones; 90% occur once, and the top ten carry around 8.9%. Sampling was conducted from a patient treated with IRX-2 immunotherapy. The receptors derive from a human donor with breast cancer.

CDR3 sequence (DNA): TGTGCCAGCATCCCCGAGGCTGGTCTCCCTGAAGCTTTCTTT. Protein: CASIPEAGLPEAFF. This chain joins TRBV6-1 and TRBJ1-1, with unresolved D. Germline loops: CDR1 MNHNS, CDR2 SASEGT. The CDR3 sequence is 14 residues long. V was clipped by 7 bases and J by 6 bases, with 18 bases between them.

This clone was seen once. The gene calls are TRBV27 and TRBJ2-7, with 11 positions matching TRBD1. Looked up from germline, CDR1 is MNHEY and CDR2 is SMNVEV (reference sequence). V lost 5 bases to trimming and J lost 0 bases; unmatched junction nucleotides: 6. CDR3 length: 16 amino acids. CDR3 DNA sequence: TGTGCCAGCAGTCTTATAGGACAGGGGGCCTCCTACGAGCAGTACTTC. It encodes CASSLIGQGASYEQYF.

This sequence joins TRBV6-1 and TRBJ2-3; 8 bases line up with TRBD2. After removal of 7 bases from V and 4 bases from J, the junction contained 7 bases not matched to a gene. The CDR3 is 14 residues long. Per the germline V gene, CDR1 is MNHNS and CDR2 is SASEGT. The chain's CDR3 is CASNRAGAADTQYF. DNA for the CDR3: TGTGCCAGCAACCGAGCGGGAGCGGCAGATACGCAGTATTTT.

The DNA for the CDR3 is TGTGCCAGCTGGCCTGGACAGACAGAGACCCAGTACTTC. It translates to CASWPGQTETQYF. The V call is TRBV6-5, the J call TRBJ2-5, with a weak D call TRBD1 (6 bases). The CDR3 is 13 amino acids. The V and J ends lost 8 bases and 4 bases respectively, with 14 bases between them. Germline assignment: CDR1 MNHEY and CDR2 SVGAGI.

This sequence joins TRBV5-1 and TRBJ2-5; TRBD2 agrees at 7 bases. J lost 5 bases, V lost 0 bases, and 4 bases had no gene match. Germline values: CDR1 SGHRS, CDR2 YFSETQ. The CDR3 has 14 residues. The CDR3: CASSLERGGETQYF. The CDR3 DNA sequence: TGCGCCAGCAGCTTGGAACGGGGAGGGGAGACCCAGTACTTC.

The chain has TRBV21-1 and TRBJ2-5. TRBV21-1 is termed a pseudogene. CDR3 length: 14 amino acids. The CDR3 loop reads CASSKVTHCETQYF. The CDR3 DNA reads TGTGCCAGCAGCAAAGTCACCCATTGTGAGACCCAGTACTTC.

The gene calls are TRBV5-4 and TRBJ2-5; unclear D gene. The CDR3 has 12 residues. Germline V gene data show CDR1 as SGHNT and CDR2 as YYREEE (reference sequence). V shed 4 bases and J shed 0 bases, with 4 bases lying between them. The chain's CDR3 is CASSIDQETQYF. The CDR3 DNA sequence: TGTGCCAGCAGCATAGACCAAGAGACCCAGTACTTC.

In this sample, this clone turned up once. Here the CDR3 reads CASSLHPGLARDNEQFF. In DNA, the CDR3 is TGTGCCAGCAGCCTACATCCGGGACTAGCGAGAGACAATGAGCAGTTCTTC. V gene TRBV11-2 combines with J gene TRBJ2-1; the match to TRBD2 covers 10 bases. This CDR3 comprises 17 residues. J gave up 5 bases and V 5 bases, and 12 bases lay outside the gene matches. Looked up from germline, CDR1 is SGHAT and CDR2 is FQNNGV.

V is TRBV19 and J is TRBJ2-1; TRBD2 matches 11 bases. Germline assignment: CDR1 LNHDA and CDR2 SQIVND (reference sequence). The J segment lost 4 bases and the V segment lost 4 bases, leaving 6 bases of the junction unmatched. The CDR3 is 16 amino acids. For the CDR3, the DNA is TGTGCCAGTAGTACCTCGGGACTAGCGGCTTACAATGAGCAGTTCTTC. It is translated as CASSTSGLAAYNEQFF.

V gene TRBV7-2 combines with J gene TRBJ2-7, with a possible D match to TRBD1 (5 bases). Germline V CDR1 and CDR2: SGHTA, FQGNSA. The CDR3 is 15 amino acids. V lost 5 bases and J lost 3, with 17 bases in between. The CDR3 here is CASSITGSGSYEQYF. CDR3 in DNA: TGTGCCAGCAGCATAACAGGCTCAGGTAGCTACGAGCAGTACTTC.

The chain joins TRBV14 to TRBJ2-4; 8 bases line up with TRBD1. This CDR3 has 15 residues. Looked up from germline, CDR1 is SGHDN and CDR2 is FVKESK. J lost 8 bases, V lost 0 bases, and 6 bases had no gene match. The CDR3 bases are TGTGCCAGCAGCCAAGACCTTGACAGGGGCCACATTCAGTACTTC. This gives the protein CASSQDLDRGHIQYF.

V is TRBV27 and J is TRBJ1-5; tentative D call: TRBD1 (5 bases). The V end was cut by 5 bases, the J end by 4 bases, with 12 bases between. The germline V gene encodes CDR1 MNHEY and CDR2 SMNVEV (reference sequence). The CDR3 runs 14 residues. Here the CDR3 DNA reads TGTGCCAGCAGTCCCTACAGGACAAATCAGCCCCAGCATTTT. Translated: CASSPYRTNQPQHF.

This clone was observed a few times. The V and J genes are TRBV5-1 and TRBJ1-4; D call uncertain. Trimming left V 4 bases short and J 10 bases short, with 17 bases between. CDR1 is SGHRS and CDR2 is YFSETQ in the germline V gene. CDR3 size: 14 residues. The CDR3: CASSEAVTVGKLFF. DNA of the CDR3: TGCGCCAGCAGCGAGGCCGTGACGGTAGGAAAACTGTTTTTT. Filled out from reference TRBV5-1 and TRBJ1-4, the complete variable domain reads KAGVTQTPRYLIKTRGQQVTLSCSPISGHRSVSWYQQTPGQGLQFLFEYFSETQRNKGNFPGRFSGRQFSNSRSEMNVSTLELGDSALYLCASSEAVTVGKLFFGSGTQLSVL.

This clone was detected only once. This chain connects TRBV5-1 to TRBJ2-1; D gene ambiguous. In germline, CDR1 is SGHRS, CDR2 YFSETQ. V lost 4 bases, J lost 0 bases, and 5 bases lay in between. The CDR3 spans 13 residues. The CDR3 DNA is TGCGCCAGCAGCGGGGACTCCTACAATGAGCAGTTCTTC. It yields the protein CASSGDSYNEQFF.

This clone was observed once. This chain connects TRBV7-6 to TRBJ2-2; 9 nucleotides line up with TRBD1. The trim removed 2 bases at V and 4 bases at J, leaving 8 bases unmatched. The CDR3 runs 17 residues. Germline loops: CDR1 SGHVS, CDR2 FNYEAQ. In DNA form, the CDR3 reads TGTGCCAGCAGCTTATCAGCGGGACAGGGTGGCACCGGGGAGCTGTTTTTT. This codes for CASSLSAGQGGTGELFF.

J is TRBJ2-3 and V is TRBV6-1, with a possible D match to TRBD2 (5 bases). V was cut by 5 bases and J by 4 bases, with 13 bases left in between. Germline V gene data show CDR1 as MNHNS and CDR2 as SASEGT. The CDR3 spans 14 residues. The CDR3 reads CASSPTTIPDTQYF. The CDR3 nucleotides read TGTGCCAGCAGTCCCACGACTATACCAGATACGCAGTATTTT.